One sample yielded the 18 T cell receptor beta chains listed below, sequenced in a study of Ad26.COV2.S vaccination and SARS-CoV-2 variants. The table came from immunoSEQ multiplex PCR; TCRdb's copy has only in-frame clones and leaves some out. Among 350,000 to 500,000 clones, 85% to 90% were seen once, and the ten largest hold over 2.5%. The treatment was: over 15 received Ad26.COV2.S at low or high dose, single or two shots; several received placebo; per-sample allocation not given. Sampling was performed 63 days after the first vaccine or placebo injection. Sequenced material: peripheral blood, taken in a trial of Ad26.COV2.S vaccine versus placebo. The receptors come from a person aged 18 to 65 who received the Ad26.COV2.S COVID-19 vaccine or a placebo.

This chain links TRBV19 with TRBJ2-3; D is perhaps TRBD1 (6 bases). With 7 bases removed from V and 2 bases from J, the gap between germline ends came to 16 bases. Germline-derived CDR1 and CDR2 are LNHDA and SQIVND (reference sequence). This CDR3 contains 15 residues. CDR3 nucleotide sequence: TGTGCCAGTACTGGACAGAGAACTCACACAGATACGCAGTATTTT. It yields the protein CASTGQRTHTDTQYF.

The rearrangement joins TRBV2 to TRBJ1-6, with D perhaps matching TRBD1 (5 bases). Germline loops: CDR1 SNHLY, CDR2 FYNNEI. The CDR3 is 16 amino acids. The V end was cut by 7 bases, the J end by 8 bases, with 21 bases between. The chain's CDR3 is CASTKRFVGVDSPLHF. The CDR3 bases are TGTGCCAGCACTAAAAGATTTGTAGGGGTTGATTCACCCCTCCACTTT.

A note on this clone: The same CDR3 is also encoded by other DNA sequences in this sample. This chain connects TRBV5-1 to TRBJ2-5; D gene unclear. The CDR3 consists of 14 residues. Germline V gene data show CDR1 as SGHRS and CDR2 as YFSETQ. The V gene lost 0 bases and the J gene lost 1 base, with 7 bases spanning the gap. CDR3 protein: CASSLGQIQETQYF. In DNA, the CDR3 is TGCGCCAGCAGCTTGGGGCAGATCCAAGAGACCCAGTACTTC. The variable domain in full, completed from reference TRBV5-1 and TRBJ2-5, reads KAGVTQTPRYLIKTRGQQVTLSCSPISGHRSVSWYQQTPGQGLQFLFEYFSETQRNKGNFPGRFSGRQFSNSRSEMNVSTLELGDSALYLCASSLGQIQETQYFGPGTRLLVL.

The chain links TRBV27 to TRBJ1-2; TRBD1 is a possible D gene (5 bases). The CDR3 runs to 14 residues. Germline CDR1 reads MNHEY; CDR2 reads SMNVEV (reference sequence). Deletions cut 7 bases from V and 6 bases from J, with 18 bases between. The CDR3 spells CASKPGTGDHGYTF. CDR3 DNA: TGTGCCAGCAAACCCGGGACGGGGGATCATGGCTACACCTTC.

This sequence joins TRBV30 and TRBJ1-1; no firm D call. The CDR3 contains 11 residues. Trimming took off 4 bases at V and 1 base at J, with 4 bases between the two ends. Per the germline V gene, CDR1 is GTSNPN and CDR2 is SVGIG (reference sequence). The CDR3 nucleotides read TGTGCCTGGAAAGCGAACACTGAAGCTTTCTTT. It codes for CAWKANTEAFF.

The CDR3 spells CASSLDFAADTQYF. CDR3 nucleotides: TGTGCCAGCAGCTTGGACTTTGCGGCAGATACGCAGTATTTT. This sequence joins TRBV5-4 and TRBJ2-3; D uncertain. This CDR3 has 14 amino acids. V lost 0 bases and J 4 bases, leaving 9 bases between the germline ends. Germline CDR1 SGHNT, CDR2 YYREEE (reference sequence).

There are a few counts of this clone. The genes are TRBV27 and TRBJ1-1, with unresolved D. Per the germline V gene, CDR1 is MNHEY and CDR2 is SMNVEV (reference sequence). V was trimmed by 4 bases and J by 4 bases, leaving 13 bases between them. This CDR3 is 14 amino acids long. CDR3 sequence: CASSSPGLGTEAFF. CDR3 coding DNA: TGTGCCAGCAGTTCCCCCGGGCTGGGCACTGAAGCTTTCTTT.

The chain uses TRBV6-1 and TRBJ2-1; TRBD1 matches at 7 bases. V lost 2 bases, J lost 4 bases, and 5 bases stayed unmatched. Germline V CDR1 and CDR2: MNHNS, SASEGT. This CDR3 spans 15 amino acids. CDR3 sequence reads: CASSERGTAYNEQFF. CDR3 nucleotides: TGTGCCAGCAGTGAAAGGGGGACAGCGTACAATGAGCAGTTCTTC.

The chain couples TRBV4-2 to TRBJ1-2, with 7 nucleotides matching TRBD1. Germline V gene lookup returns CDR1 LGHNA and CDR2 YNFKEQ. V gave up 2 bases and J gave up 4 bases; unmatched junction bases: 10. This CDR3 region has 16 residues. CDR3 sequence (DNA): TGTGCCAGCAGCCAATTCGATGGGGGACAGACCTATGGCTACACCTTC. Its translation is CASSQFDGGQTYGYTF.

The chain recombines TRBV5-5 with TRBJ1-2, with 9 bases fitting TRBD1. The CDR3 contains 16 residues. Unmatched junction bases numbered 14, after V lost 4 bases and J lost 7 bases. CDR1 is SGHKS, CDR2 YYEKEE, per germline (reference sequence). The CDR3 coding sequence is TGTGCCAGCAGCGATCGGACAGGGGCAACCGGGGGTGGCTACACCTTC. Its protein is CASSDRTGATGGGYTF.

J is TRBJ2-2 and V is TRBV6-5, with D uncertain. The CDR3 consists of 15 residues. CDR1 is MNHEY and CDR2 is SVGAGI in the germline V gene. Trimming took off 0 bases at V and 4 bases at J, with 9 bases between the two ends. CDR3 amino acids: CASSYSLPATGELFF. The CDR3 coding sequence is TGTGCCAGCAGTTACTCGCTCCCCGCCACCGGGGAGCTGTTTTTT.

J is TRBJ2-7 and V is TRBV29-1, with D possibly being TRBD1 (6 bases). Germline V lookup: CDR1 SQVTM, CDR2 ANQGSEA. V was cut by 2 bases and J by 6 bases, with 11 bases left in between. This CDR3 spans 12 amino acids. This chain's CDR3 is CSVETQGAEQYF. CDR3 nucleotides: TGCAGCGTTGAAACACAGGGTGCCGAGCAGTACTTC.

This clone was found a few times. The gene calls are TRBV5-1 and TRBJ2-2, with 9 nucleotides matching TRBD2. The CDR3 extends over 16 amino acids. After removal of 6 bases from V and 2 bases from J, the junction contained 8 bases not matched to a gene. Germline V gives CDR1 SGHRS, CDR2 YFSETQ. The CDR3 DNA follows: TGCGCCAGCAATCTTCAGGGGACTAGCAACACCGGGGAGCTGTTTTTT. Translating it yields CASNLQGTSNTGELFF.

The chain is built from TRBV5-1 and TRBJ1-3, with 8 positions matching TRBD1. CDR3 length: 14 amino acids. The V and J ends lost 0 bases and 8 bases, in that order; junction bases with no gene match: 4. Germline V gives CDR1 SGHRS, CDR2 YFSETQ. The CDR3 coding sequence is TGCGCCAGCAGCTTGGATGGACAGGGAGACACCATATATTTT. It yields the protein CASSLDGQGDTIYF.

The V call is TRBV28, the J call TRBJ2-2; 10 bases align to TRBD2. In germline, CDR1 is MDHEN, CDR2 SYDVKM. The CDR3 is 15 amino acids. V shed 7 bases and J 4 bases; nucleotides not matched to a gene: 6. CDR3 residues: CASTGAGGTTGELFF. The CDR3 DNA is TGTGCCAGCACAGGAGCGGGGGGGACCACCGGGGAGCTGTTTTTT.

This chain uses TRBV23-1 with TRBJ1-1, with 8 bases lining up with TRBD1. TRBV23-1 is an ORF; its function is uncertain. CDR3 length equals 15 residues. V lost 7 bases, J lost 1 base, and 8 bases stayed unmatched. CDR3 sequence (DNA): TGCGCCAGCATGCATCAGGGGGCGGAGAACACTGAAGCTTTCTTT. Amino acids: CASMHQGAENTEAFF.

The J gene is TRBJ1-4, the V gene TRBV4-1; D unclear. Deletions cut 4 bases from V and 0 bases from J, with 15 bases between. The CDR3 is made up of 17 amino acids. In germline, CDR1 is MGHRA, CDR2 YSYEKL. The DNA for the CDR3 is TGCGCCAGCAGCCCCCGACTGACCTTCGCAACTAATGAAAAACTGTTTTTT. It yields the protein CASSPRLTFATNEKLFF.

CDR3 in amino acids: CSASLLAIYNEQFF. CDR3 bases: TGCAGTGCTAGTCTGTTGGCCATCTACAATGAGCAGTTCTTC. The genes are TRBV20-1 and TRBJ2-1; D is undetermined. The CDR3 has 14 amino acids. The germline CDR1 and CDR2 sequences are DFQATT and SNEGSKA (reference sequence). Trimming stripped 3 bases from V and 3 bases from J, with 12 bases between.